This is a list of T cell receptor beta chains from one sample in a study of cytomegalovirus exposure and HLA in healthy donors. The protocol was immunoSEQ multiplex PCR, while the TCRdb copy is restricted to in-frame clones and leaves out a portion. The sample records about 130,000 clones, less than 85% being singletons. Sequenced input: PBMCs. The receptors originated from a man aged 25 to 40 in good health and CMV-seronegative. The conserved cysteine and the conserved F or W are not part of the CDR3 here. The D gene is left open where the match is weak.

TRBV7-9,NA,TRBJ2-3,ASSQQTDTQY
TRBV6-1,NA,TRBJ2-1,ASSEGGPSYDEQF
TRBV10-3,NA,TRBJ2-3,AISEGGGRTDTQY
TRBV7-9,NA,TRBJ2-1,ASSLSPTEQF
TRBV5-1,NA,TRBJ1-5,ASSEDRGSQPQH
TRBV14,NA,TRBJ2-7,ASSLSLYEQY
TRBV11-2,TRBD2,TRBJ2-7,ASRTTGLGYEQY
TRBV7-9,NA,TRBJ2-7,ASNLVGGYEQY
TRBV7-8,NA,TRBJ2-3,ASSLGPTSDTQY
TRBV19,TRBD1,TRBJ2-7,ASRTSPGQGVDEQY
TRBV18,NA,TRBJ2-5,ASSPRGGEETQY
TRBV7-2,NA,TRBJ1-2,ASRRQEGPYGYT
TRBV9,NA,TRBJ2-7,ASSVAGGPLAEQY
TRBV4-3,TRBD2,TRBJ2-1,ASSPQLAGEPNEQF
TRBV9,TRBD1,TRBJ2-7,ASSPGQGTYEQY
TRBV7-7,NA,TRBJ2-1,ASSSDSDSEQF
TRBV27,NA,TRBJ2-7,ASSLGVRLYEQY
TRBV27,NA,TRBJ1-2,ASSPLGDGYT
TRBV29-1,NA,TRBJ2-1,SVEEGDEQF
TRBV27,TRBD1,TRBJ1-4,ASSVGTATNEKLF
TRBV9,NA,TRBJ1-1,ASSPRARADTEAF
TRBV29-1,TRBD1,NA,SVEDGQGFDEQY
TRBV6-5,NA,NA,ASRTGETYEQY
TRBV7-3,NA,TRBJ2-2,ASSPLGNTGELF
TRBV7-6,NA,TRBJ2-1,ASSLAGAPNEQF
TRBV4-1,TRBD2,TRBJ2-3,ASSQVRLAATDTQY
TRBV19,TRBD2,TRBJ2-1,ASSRAVGLAGGAYNEQF
TRBV9,TRBD1,TRBJ2-2,ASSVVGAGGATGELF
TRBV5-4,TRBD2,TRBJ2-7,ASSSGLATLGEQY
TRBV10-2,TRBD2,TRBJ2-3,GSRDYKITDTQY
TRBV19,TRBD1,TRBJ1-5,ASHIGTGASNQPQH
TRBV28,TRBD1,TRBJ2-7,ASSLARTGSYEQY
TRBV6-1,TRBD1,TRBJ1-2,ASSGTGYGYT
TRBV9,NA,TRBJ1-4,ASSVGDRTNEKLF
TRBV5-5,TRBD2,TRBJ2-7,ASSLAGRSSYEQY
TRBV20-1,NA,TRBJ2-7,SAGAPYEQY
TRBV6-1,NA,NA,ASRGLRTISYEQY
TRBV28,NA,TRBJ2-3,ASKGRGTDTQY
TRBV30,TRBD1,TRBJ1-5,AWGQGANSNQPQH
TRBV19,TRBD2,TRBJ2-3,ASSGLAGTDTQY
TRBV19,NA,TRBJ2-1,ASGPSEQF
TRBV7-8,NA,TRBJ2-3,ASSSLSGFTDTQY
TRBV5-4,TRBD1,TRBJ2-7,ASSRLGLDRGSYEQY
TRBV19,NA,TRBJ1-1,ASKEGRYTEAF
TRBV9,NA,TRBJ2-3,ASSVLGADTQY
TRBV30,TRBD1,TRBJ1-2,AWSGDRTSNYGYT
TRBV4-3,NA,NA,ASSQTLAPDLSYEQY
TRBV7-8,TRBD1,TRBJ2-2,ASSSPGTANTGELF
TRBV4-3,TRBD1,TRBJ2-3,ASSPRTGGTDTQY
TRBV7-9,TRBD2,TRBJ2-7,ASSSGTRKEQY
TRBV7-9,TRBD1,TRBJ2-5,ASSLGDRGKETQY
TRBV5-1,NA,TRBJ1-2,ASSLDGSNYGYT
TRBV19,TRBD1,TRBJ1-2,ASSISRDRTNYGYT
TRBV28,TRBD2,TRBJ2-7,ASSFPSREGLQY
TRBV19,TRBD1,NA,ASSRQGGYEQY